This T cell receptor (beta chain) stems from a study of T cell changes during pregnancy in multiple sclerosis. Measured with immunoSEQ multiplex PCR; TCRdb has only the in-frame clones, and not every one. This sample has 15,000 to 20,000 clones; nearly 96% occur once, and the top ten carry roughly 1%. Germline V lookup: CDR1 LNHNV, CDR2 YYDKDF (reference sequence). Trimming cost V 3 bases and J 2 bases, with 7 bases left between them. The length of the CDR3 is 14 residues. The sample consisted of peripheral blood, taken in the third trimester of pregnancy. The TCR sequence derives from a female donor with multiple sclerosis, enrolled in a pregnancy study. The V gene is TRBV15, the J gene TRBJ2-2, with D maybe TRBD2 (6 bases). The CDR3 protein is CATSRRENTGELFF. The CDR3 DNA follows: TGTGCCACCAGCAGGCGGGAAAACACCGGGGAGCTGTTTTTT.